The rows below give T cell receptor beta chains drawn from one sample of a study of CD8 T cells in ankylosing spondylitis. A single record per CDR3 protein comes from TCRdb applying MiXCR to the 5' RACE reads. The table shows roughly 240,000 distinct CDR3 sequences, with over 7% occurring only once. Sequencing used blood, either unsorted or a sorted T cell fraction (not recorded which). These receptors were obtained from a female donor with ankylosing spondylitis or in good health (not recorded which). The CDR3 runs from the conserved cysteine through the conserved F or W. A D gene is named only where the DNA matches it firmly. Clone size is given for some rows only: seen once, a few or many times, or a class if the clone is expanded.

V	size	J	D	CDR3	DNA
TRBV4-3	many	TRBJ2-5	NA	CASSQARGGTWETQYF	TGCGCCAGCAGCCAAGCCCGGGGCGGCACGTGGGAGACCCAGTACTTC
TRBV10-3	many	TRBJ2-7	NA	CAISESTGTYEQYF	TGTGCCATCAGTGAGTCGACGGGGACCTACGAGCAGTACTTC
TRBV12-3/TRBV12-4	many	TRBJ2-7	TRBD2	CASSYILAGAPYEQYF	TGTGCCAGCAGTTACATACTAGCGGGAGCCCCCTACGAGCAGTACTTC
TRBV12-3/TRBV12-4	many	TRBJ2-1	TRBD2	CASRRASGDNEQFF	TGTGCCAGCCGCAGGGCTAGCGGCGACAATGAGCAGTTCTTC
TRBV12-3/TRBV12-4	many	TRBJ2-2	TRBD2	CASSLASGALTGELFF	TGTGCCAGCAGCCTCGCTAGCGGGGCGCTCACCGGGGAGCTGTTTTTT
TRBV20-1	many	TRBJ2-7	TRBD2	CSAVQRDSSYEQYF	TGCAGTGCGGTGCAGCGGGACTCCTCCTACGAGCAGTACTTC
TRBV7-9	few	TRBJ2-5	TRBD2	CASSLGLADFQETQYF	TGTGCCAGCAGCTTAGGACTAGCGGATTTCCAAGAGACCCAGTACTTC
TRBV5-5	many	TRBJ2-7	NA	CASSWRLDEQYF	TGTGCCAGCAGCTGGAGACTAGACGAGCAGTACTTC
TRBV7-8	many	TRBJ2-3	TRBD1	CASTRGHTDTQYF	TGTGCCAGCACCAGGGGGCACACAGATACGCAGTATTTT
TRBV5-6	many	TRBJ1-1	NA	CASSLVPNTEAFF	TGTGCCAGCAGCTTGGTCCCGAACACTGAAGCTTTCTTT
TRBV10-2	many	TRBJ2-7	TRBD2	CASAILAGGYEQYF	TGCGCCAGCGCAATACTAGCGGGAGGGTACGAGCAGTACTTC
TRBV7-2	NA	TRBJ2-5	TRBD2	CASSLVSGNPQETQYF	TGTGCCAGCAGCTTAGTTAGCGGGAACCCACAAGAGACCCAGTACTTC
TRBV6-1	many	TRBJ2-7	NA	CASSIEQGRNEQYF	TGTGCCAGCAGTATAGAACAGGGAAGGAACGAGCAGTACTTC
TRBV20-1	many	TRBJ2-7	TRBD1	CSAGGQGEYEQYF	TGCAGTGCTGGGGGACAGGGCGAGTACGAGCAGTACTTC
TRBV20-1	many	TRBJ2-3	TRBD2	CSARVGSGRTDTQYF	TGCAGTGCTAGAGTCGGGAGCGGGAGGACAGATACGCAGTATTTT
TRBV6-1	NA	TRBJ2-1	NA	CASSKRDTTDNEQFF	TGTGCCAGCAGTAAGCGGGACACAACAGACAATGAGCAGTTCTTC
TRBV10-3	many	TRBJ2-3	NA	CAISGQRDFTDTQYF	TGTGCCATCAGTGGTCAAAGGGATTTCACAGATACGCAGTATTTT
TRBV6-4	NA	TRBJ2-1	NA	CASSHSGGVASRFSSYNEQFF	TGTGCCAGCAGTCATAGTGGCGGGGTAGCGTCGAGGTTCAGCTCCTACAATGAGCAGTTCTTC
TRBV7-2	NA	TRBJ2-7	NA	CASSHGGISYEQYF	TGTGCCAGCAGCCATGGGGGTATCTCCTACGAGCAGTACTTC
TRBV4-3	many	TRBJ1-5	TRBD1	CASSQDTAGGSNQPQHF	TGCGCCAGCAGCCAAGATACAGCAGGGGGAAGCAATCAGCCCCAGCATTTT
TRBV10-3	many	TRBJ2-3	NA	CAIGAGLAGSTDTQYF	TGTGCCATCGGAGCGGGCCTAGCAGGAAGCACAGATACGCAGTATTTT
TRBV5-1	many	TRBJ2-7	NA	CASSLVSPRAAYEQYF	TGCGCCAGCAGCTTGGTATCCCCACGGGCGGCCTACGAGCAGTACTTC
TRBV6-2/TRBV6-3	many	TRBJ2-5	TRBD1	CASSSHRGRRQETQYF	TGTGCCAGCAGTTCTCACAGGGGGCGAAGGCAAGAGACCCAGTACTTC
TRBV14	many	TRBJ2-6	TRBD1	CASSHRTGFGANVLTF	TGTGCCAGCAGCCACAGGACAGGGTTCGGGGCCAACGTCCTGACTTTC
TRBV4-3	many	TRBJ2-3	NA	CASSLLRADTQYF	TGCGCCAGCAGCCTTTTGAGGGCTGATACGCAGTATTTT
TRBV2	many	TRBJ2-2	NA	CASAIGSNTGELFF	TGTGCCAGCGCAATAGGCTCGAACACCGGGGAGCTGTTTTTT
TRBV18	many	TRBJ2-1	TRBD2	CASSLTSGRAVDEQFF	TGTGCCAGCTCACTCACTAGCGGGAGGGCCGTAGATGAGCAGTTCTTC
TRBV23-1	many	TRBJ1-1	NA	CASSYPGVPAWCTEAFF	TGCGCCAGCAGTTACCCCGGGGTTCCGGCATGGTGCACTGAAGCTTTCTTT
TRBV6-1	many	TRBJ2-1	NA	CASSDPFPNEQFF	TGTGCCAGCAGTGATCCCTTTCCCAATGAGCAGTTCTTC
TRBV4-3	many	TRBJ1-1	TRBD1	CASSRDRDGTEAFF	TGCGCCAGCAGCCGGGACAGGGATGGTACTGAAGCTTTCTTT
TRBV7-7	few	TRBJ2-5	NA	CASSLGRLETQYF	TGTGCTAGCAGCTTAGGGAGGCTGGAGACCCAGTACTTC
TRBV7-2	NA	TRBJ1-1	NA	CPSSLARGNTEAFF	TGTCCCAGCAGCTTAGCGCGGGGGAACACTGAAGCTTTCTTT
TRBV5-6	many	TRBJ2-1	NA	CASSPDWSSYNEQFF	TGTGCCAGCAGCCCGGACTGGAGCTCCTACAATGAGCAGTTCTTC
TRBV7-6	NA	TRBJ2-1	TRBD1	CASSTSGTGVPNEQFF	TGTGCCAGCAGCACCTCCGGGACAGGGGTCCCAAATGAGCAGTTCTTC
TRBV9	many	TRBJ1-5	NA	CASSRGASNQPQHF	TGTGCCAGCAGCAGAGGGGCTAGCAATCAGCCCCAGCATTTT
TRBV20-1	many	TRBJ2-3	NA	CSASTQGADTQYF	TGCAGTGCTAGTACGCAGGGAGCAGATACGCAGTATTTT
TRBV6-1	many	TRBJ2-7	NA	CASSPARVNYEQYF	TGTGCCAGCAGTCCGGCGAGGGTTAACTACGAGCAGTACTTC
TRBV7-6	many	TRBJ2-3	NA	CASSLAADYHRTDTQYF	TGTGCCAGCAGCTTAGCCGCTGACTATCATCGCACAGATACGCAGTATTTT